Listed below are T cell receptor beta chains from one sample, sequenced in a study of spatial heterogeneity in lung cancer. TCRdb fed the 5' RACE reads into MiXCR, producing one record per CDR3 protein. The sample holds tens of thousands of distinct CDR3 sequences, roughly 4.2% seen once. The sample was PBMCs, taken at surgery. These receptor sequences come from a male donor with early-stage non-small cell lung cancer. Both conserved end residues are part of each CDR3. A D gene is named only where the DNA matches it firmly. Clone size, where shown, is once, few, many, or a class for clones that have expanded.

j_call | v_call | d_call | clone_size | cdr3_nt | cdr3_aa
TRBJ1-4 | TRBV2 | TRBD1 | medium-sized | TGTGCCAGCAGCTTTGGACAGGGTGCTAATGAAAAACTGTTTTTT | CASSFGQGANEKLFF
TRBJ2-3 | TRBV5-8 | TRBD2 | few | TGTGCCAGCAGCTCGGGACTAGCGGGAGGTTTGGGAGATACGCAGTATTTT | CASSSGLAGGLGDTQYF
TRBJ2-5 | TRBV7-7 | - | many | TGTGCTAGCAGTCCTTCGGGGCGGTCGGAGACCCAGTACTTC | CASSPSGRSETQYF
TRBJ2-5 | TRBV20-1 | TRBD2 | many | TGCAGTGCTGGAGAGCGGGGGAGACTTCAAGAGACCCAGTACTTC | CSAGERGRLQETQYF
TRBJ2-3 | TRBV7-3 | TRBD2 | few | TGTGCCAGCAGCTTAACGCTAGCGGGAGACCTCACAGATACGCAGTATTTT | CASSLTLAGDLTDTQYF
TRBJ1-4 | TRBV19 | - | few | TGTGCCACCATGGCGTTTGGGGGTGAAAAACTGTTTTTT | CATMAFGGEKLFF
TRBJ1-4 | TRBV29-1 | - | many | TGCAGCGTTGGTTCGAATGAAAAACTGTTTTTT | CSVGSNEKLFF
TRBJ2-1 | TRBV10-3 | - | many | TGTGCCATCAGTGTGGCGTTTTCCTACAATGAGCAGTTCTTC | CAISVAFSYNEQFF
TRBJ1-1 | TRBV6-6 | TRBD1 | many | TGTGCCAGCAGTTACCCCCCCCGACAGGGTCTGTACACTGAAGCTTTCTTT | CASSYPPRQGLYTEAFF
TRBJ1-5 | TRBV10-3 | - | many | TGTGCCATCAGTGGTGGCAGGGAACAGCCCCAGCATTTT | CAISGGREQPQHF
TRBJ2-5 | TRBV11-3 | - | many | TGTGCCAGCAGCTTTCCAGGGGCTGGGGAAGAGACCCAGTACTTC | CASSFPGAGEETQYF
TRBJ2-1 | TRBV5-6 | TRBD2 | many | TGTGCCAGCAGTCTTACTAGCGGGGGTAATCCCTCCTACAATGAGCAGTTCTTC | CASSLTSGGNPSYNEQFF
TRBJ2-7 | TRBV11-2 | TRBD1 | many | TGTGCCAGCAGCTTAGACAGGGGGTTCCACGAGCAGTACTTC | CASSLDRGFHEQYF
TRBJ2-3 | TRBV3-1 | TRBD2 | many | TGTGCCAGCAGCTTTAAACCGGGACTAGCGGGAGATACGCAGTATTTT | CASSFKPGLAGDTQYF
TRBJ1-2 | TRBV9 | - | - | TGTGCCAGCAGCCCCCAACACGAAATGGTATATGGCTACACCTTC | CASSPQHEMVYGYTF
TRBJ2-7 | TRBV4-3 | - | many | TGCGCCAGCAGCCAAGATAGAGACAGTTTATACTCCTACGAGCAGTACTTC | CASSQDRDSLYSYEQYF
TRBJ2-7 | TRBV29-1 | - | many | TGCAGCGTTGAACTGGGACCGAACTCCTACGAGCAGTACTTC | CSVELGPNSYEQYF
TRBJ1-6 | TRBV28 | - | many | TGTGCCAGCCGTGCCCAATCGAGCTCCTATAATTCACCCCTCCACTTT | CASRAQSSSYNSPLHF
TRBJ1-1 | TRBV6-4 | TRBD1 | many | TGTGCCAGCAGAGAACAGGGGACGCAAGACACTGAAGCTTTCTTT | CASREQGTQDTEAFF
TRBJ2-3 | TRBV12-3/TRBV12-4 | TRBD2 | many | TGTGCCAGCAGTCCCCAGCGGGGCCCAGATACGCAGTATTTT | CASSPQRGPDTQYF
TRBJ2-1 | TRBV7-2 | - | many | TGTGCCAGCAGCGGTGCCTCGGACAAGGCGTTCTTC | CASSGASDKAFF
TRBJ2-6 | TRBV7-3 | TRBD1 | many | TGTGCCAGCAGCCCAGACAGGGGACTCTCTGGGGCCAACGTCCTGACTTTC | CASSPDRGLSGANVLTF
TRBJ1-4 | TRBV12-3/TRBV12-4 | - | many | TGTGCCAGCAGGCGCCGTATGCGTGAAAAACTGTTTTTT | CASRRRMREKLFF
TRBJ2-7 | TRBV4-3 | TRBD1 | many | TGCGCCAGCAGCCAGGATAGATCCGGGACAGGGGGTACCTACGAGCAGTACTTC | CASSQDRSGTGGTYEQYF
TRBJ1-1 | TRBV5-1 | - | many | TGCGCCAGCACCTCACGCGGAGGGGCCCTAATGAACACTGAAGCTTTCTTT | CASTSRGGALMNTEAFF
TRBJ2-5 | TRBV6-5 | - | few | TGTGCCAGCAGCCACAGGGAGACCCAGTACTTC | CASSHRETQYF
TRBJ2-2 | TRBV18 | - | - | TGTGCCGGCGGGCGGAGCGGCGGGACAATCACCGGGGAGCTGTTTTTT | CAGGRSGGTITGELFF
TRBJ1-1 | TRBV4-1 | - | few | TGCGCCAGCAGCCAAGAGCAGGGGACAAACACTGAAGCTTTCTTT | CASSQEQGTNTEAFF
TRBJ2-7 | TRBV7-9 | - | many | TGTGCCAGCAATAACAGGAGCTCCTACGAGCAGTACTTC | CASNNRSSYEQYF
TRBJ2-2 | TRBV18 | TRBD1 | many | TGTGCCAGCTCACCTCGAACAGGGGGATCAGGCACCGGGGAGCTGTTTTTT | CASSPRTGGSGTGELFF
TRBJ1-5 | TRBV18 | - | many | TGTGCCAGCTCACCGAATAATCAGGGCAATCAGCCCCAGCATTTT | CASSPNNQGNQPQHF
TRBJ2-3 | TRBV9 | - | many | TGTGCCAGCAGCGCCCGAGAGGGTTCCTCGGCGGATACGCAGTATTTT | CASSAREGSSADTQYF
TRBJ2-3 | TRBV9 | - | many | TGTGCCAGCAGCGTAGAGGGAAGCCTCACAGATACGCAGTATTTT | CASSVEGSLTDTQYF
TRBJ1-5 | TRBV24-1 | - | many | TGTGCCACCAGTGACCGAGACGGAACTCGGGGGCAGCCCCAGCATTTT | CATSDRDGTRGQPQHF
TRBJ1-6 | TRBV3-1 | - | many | TGTGCCAGCAGCCAAGATTACAGAAATTCACCCCTCCACTTT | CASSQDYRNSPLHF
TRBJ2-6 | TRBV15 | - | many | TGTGCCACCAGCGCCCTCTGGGACTCTGGGGCCAACGTCCTGACTTTC | CATSALWDSGANVLTF
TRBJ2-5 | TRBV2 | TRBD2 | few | TGTGCCACCCCGGGGGGAGAGGAGTCCCAAGAGACCCAGTACTTC | CATPGGEESQETQYF